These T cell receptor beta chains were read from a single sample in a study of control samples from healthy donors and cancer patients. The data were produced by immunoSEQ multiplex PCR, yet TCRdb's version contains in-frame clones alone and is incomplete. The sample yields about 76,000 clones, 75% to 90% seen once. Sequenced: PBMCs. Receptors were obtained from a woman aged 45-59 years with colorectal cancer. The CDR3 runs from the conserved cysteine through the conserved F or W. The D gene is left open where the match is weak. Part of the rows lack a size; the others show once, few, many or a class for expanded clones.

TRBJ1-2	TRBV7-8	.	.	CASSLVGGNYGYTF	TGTGCCAGCAGCTTAGTTGGGGGAAACTATGGCTACACCTTC
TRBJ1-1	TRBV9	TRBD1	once	CASSRGRDLVTEAFF	TGTGCCAGCAGCAGGGGGCGAGATTTGGTCACTGAAGCTTTCTTT
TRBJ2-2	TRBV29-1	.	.	CSGSDRRTGELFF	TGCAGCGGGTCCGACAGGCGCACCGGGGAGCTGTTTTTT
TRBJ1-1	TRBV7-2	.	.	CASSLQANPGTEAFF	TGTGCCAGCAGCTTACAAGCGAACCCTGGTACTGAAGCTTTCTTT
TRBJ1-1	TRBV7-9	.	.	CASSPWTENTEAFF	TGTGCCAGCAGCCCATGGACAGAGAACACTGAAGCTTTCTTT
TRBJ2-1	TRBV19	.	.	CASSIATGPYNEQFF	TGTGCCAGTAGTATAGCGACAGGCCCCTACAATGAGCAGTTCTTC
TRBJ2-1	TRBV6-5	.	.	CASSQDASSYNEQFF	TGTGCCAGCAGCCAGGACGCAAGCTCCTACAATGAGCAGTTCTTC
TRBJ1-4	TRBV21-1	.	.	CAARGHGEKLFF	TGTGCCGCACGGGGGCATGGTGAAAAACTGTTTTTT
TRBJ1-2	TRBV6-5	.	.	CASRTGFPNYGYTF	TGTGCCAGCCGAACAGGGTTCCCGAACTATGGCTACACCTTC
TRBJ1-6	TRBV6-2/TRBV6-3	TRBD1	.	CASSPSGTGSAPPLHF	TGTGCCAGCAGTCCGTCCGGGACAGGGTCTGCCCCCCCCCTCCACTTT
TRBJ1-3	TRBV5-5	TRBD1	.	CASSLPGQVSGNTIYF	TGTGCCAGCAGCTTGCCGGGACAGGTCTCTGGAAACACCATATATTTT
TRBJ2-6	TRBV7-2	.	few	CASSQPISGANVLTF	TGTGCCAGCAGCCAACCAATCTCTGGGGCCAACGTCCTGACTTTC
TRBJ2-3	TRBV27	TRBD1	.	CASSRDRGTDTQYF	TGTGCCAGCAGCAGAGACAGGGGGACAGATACGCAGTATTTT
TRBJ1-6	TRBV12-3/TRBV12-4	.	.	CASSIGHSPLHF	TGTGCCAGCAGTATCGGACACTCACCCCTCCACTTT
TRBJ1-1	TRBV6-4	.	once	CASSVQENTEAFF	TGTGCCAGCAGTGTACAAGAAAACACTGAAGCTTTCTTT
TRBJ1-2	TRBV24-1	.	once	CATSGTPGLAGGGYTF	TGTGCCACCAGTGGGACTCCGGGACTCGCCGGAGGTGGCTACACCTTC
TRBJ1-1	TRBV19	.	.	CASSLQGTEAFF	TGTGCCAGTAGTTTACAGGGAACTGAAGCTTTCTTT
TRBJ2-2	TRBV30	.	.	CAWSHLGAANTGELFF	TGTGCCTGGAGCCACCTGGGGGCGGCCAACACCGGGGAGCTGTTTTTT
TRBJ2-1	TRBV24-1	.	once	CATSGGGAYNEQFF	TGTGCCACCAGTGGCGGGGGCGCCTACAATGAGCAGTTCTTC
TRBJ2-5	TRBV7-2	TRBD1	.	CASSLRDRGSETQYF	TGTGCCAGCAGCTTACGGGACAGGGGGTCGGAGACCCAGTACTTC
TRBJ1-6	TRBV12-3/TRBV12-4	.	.	CASTQSGSLHF	TGTGCCAGCACCCAGTCAGGGAGCCTCCACTTT
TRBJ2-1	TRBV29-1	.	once	CSVDARRDALGDEQFF	TGCAGCGTGGACGCTCGTCGGGACGCCCTAGGGGATGAGCAGTTCTTC
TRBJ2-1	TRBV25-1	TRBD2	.	CASSPLGGGANNEQFF	TGTGCCAGCAGTCCCCTAGGCGGGGGGGCGAACAATGAGCAGTTCTTC
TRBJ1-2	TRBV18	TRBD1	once	CASSPRDRGYGYTF	TGTGCCAGCTCACCCCGGGACAGGGGGTATGGCTACACCTTC
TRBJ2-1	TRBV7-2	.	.	CASSLGRIDEQFF	TGTGCCAGCAGCTTGGGCAGGATCGATGAGCAGTTCTTC
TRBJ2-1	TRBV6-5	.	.	CASSYNPPPSSEQFF	TGTGCCAGCAGTTACAACCCCCCCCCTAGCTCTGAGCAGTTCTTC
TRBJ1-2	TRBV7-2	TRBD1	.	CASRPFRDRGLGYTF	TGTGCCAGCAGACCATTCCGGGACAGGGGGCTTGGCTACACCTTC
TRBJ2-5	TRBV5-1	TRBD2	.	CASSPGTSGGYETQYF	TGCGCCAGCAGCCCCGGGACTAGCGGGGGTTATGAGACCCAGTACTTC
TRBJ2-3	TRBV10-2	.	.	CASSVSTDTQYF	TGCGCCAGCAGTGTAAGCACAGATACGCAGTATTTT
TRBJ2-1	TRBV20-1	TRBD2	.	CSASSIAGVKNEQFF	TGCAGTGCTAGTAGCATAGCGGGGGTGAAAAATGAGCAGTTCTTC
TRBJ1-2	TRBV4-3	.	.	CASSQWENYGYTF	TGCGCCAGCAGCCAATGGGAAAACTATGGCTACACCTTC
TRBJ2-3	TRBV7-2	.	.	CASTLTILDTQYF	TGTGCCAGCACCCTCACAATATTAGATACGCAGTATTTT
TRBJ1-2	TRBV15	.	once	CATSRGYPTVYGYTF	TGTGCCACCAGCAGAGGTTACCCGACAGTCTATGGCTACACCTTC
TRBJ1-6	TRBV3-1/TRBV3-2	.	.	CASSRTGNSYNSPLHF	TGTGCCAGCAGCCGAACAGGGAACTCCTATAATTCACCCCTCCACTTT
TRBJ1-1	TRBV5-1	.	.	CASSFQGPMNTEAFF	TGCGCCAGCAGCTTTCAGGGACCCATGAACACTGAAGCTTTCTTT
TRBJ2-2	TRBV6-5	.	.	CASRRTDTNTGELFF	TGTGCCAGCAGACGGACAGACACGAACACCGGGGAGCTGTTTTTT
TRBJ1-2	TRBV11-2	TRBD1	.	CASRAGGQGGYTF	TGTGCCAGCAGAGCAGGGGGCCAGGGGGGCTACACCTTC
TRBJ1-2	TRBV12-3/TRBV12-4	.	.	CASRGTPYGYTF	TGTGCCAGCAGAGGGACACCCTATGGCTACACCTTC
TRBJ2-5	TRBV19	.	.	CASSIDPGETQYF	TGTGCCAGTAGTATAGATCCCGGAGAGACCCAGTACTTC
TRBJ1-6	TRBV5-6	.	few	CASSLARLGYSPLHF	TGTGCCAGCAGCTTGGCCCGACTTGGGTATTCACCCCTCCACTTT
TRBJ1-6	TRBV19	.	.	CASSPEGDTWGNNSPLHF	TGTGCCAGTAGTCCTGAGGGGGACACCTGGGGGAATAATTCACCCCTCCACTTT
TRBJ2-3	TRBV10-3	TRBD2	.	CAISEQAGGSADTQYF	TGTGCCATCAGTGAGCAAGCGGGGGGGAGCGCAGATACGCAGTATTTT
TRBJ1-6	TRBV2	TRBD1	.	CASRVQGVSSPLHF	TGTGCCAGCAGGGTACAGGGGGTGAGTTCACCCCTCCACTTT
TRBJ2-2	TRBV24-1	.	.	CATTQGITGELFF	TGTGCCACCACCCAGGGTATCACCGGGGAGCTGTTTTTT
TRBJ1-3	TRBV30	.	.	CAWSISAGFGNTIYF	TGTGCCTGGAGTATTTCAGCTGGGTTTGGAAACACCATATATTTT
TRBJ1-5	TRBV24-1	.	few	CAAGGGNSNQPQHF	TGTGCCGCCGGCGGGGGAAATAGCAATCAGCCCCAGCATTTT
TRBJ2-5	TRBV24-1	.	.	CATSDLSGRGETQYF	TGTGCCACCAGTGATTTATCGGGCCGTGGGGAGACCCAGTACTTC
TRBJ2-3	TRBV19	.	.	CASGGTTEDTQYF	TGTGCCAGTGGGGGAACCACGGAGGATACGCAGTATTTT
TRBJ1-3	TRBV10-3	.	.	CATQRESGNTIYF	TGTGCCACCCAAAGGGAATCTGGAAACACCATATATTTT
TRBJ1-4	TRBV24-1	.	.	CATSSPTPRGEKLFF	TGTGCCACCAGTTCCCCGACGCCAAGGGGTGAAAAACTGTTTTTT
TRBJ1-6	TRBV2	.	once	CASTNNSPLHF	TGTGCCAGCACTAATAATTCACCCCTCCACTTT
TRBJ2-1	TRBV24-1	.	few	CATSALGSGSYNEQFF	TGTGCCACCAGTGCCCTCGGGAGTGGCTCCTACAATGAGCAGTTCTTC
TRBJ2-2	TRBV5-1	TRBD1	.	CASSHDRAGELFF	TGCGCCAGCAGCCATGACAGGGCCGGGGAGCTGTTTTTT
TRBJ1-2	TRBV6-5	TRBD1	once	CASRYRGGYTF	TGTGCCAGCAGGTACAGGGGCGGCTACACCTTC
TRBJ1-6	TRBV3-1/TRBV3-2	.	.	CASSQGSLRNLRNSPLHF	TGTGCCAGCAGCCAAGGTTCTTTAAGGAATTTACGAAATTCACCCCTCCACTTT
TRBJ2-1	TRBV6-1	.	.	CASSDGKLDYNEQFF	TGTGCCAGCAGTGATGGTAAGCTGGACTACAATGAGCAGTTCTTC
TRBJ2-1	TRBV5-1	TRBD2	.	CASSFRGGGVYEQFF	TGCGCCAGCAGCTTCCGAGGTGGGGGGGTCTATGAGCAGTTCTTC